A selection of T cell receptor beta chains follows, all from one sample in a study of spatial heterogeneity in lung cancer. TCRdb reprocessed the 5' RACE reads with MiXCR, giving one entry per CDR3 protein. The table records 1,400 to 1,500 distinct CDR3 sequences, roughly 8.2% of them present only once. The source material was lung tumor tissue, sampled at surgery. These receptors all come from a male donor with early-stage non-small cell lung cancer. The CDR3 runs from the conserved cysteine through the conserved F or W. A D gene is named only where the DNA matches it firmly. Clone sizes are given selectively: once, few, many, or a class where the clone is expanded.

. | TRBJ1-1 | TRBV5-4 | . | CASSISVMNTEAFF | TGTGCCAGCAGCATCTCGGTCATGAACACTGAAGCTTTCTTT
medium-sized | TRBJ1-2 | TRBV6-5 | . | CASSSLGLVDGYTF | TGTGCCAGCAGTTCCCTGGGACTGGTAGATGGCTACACCTTC
many | TRBJ1-3 | TRBV5-1 | . | CASSGTEGHTIYF | TGCGCCAGCAGCGGGACCGAGGGACACACCATATATTTT
large | TRBJ2-5 | TRBV7-3 | . | CASSLRTQETQYF | TGTGCCAGCAGCTTAAGAACCCAAGAGACCCAGTACTTC
medium-sized | TRBJ2-7 | TRBV7-8 | TRBD2 | CASSSALAGVHEQYF | TGTGCCAGCAGCTCCGCACTAGCGGGAGTACACGAGCAGTACTTC
few | TRBJ2-7 | TRBV29-1 | . | CSVQGGYEQYF | TGCAGCGTTCAAGGGGGCTACGAGCAGTACTTC
medium-sized | TRBJ1-1 | TRBV7-9 | TRBD1 | CASSSLQGANTEAFF | TGTGCCAGCAGCTCCTTACAGGGGGCGAACACTGAAGCTTTCTTT
. | TRBJ2-3 | TRBV3-1 | . | CASSHWGGSTDTQYF | TGTGCCAGCAGCCATTGGGGTGGCAGCACAGATACGCAGTATTTT
medium-sized | TRBJ2-7 | TRBV7-8 | . | CASSPRHLTNYEQYF | TGTGCCAGCAGCCCAAGACACCTAACAAATTACGAGCAGTACTTC
medium-sized | TRBJ2-2 | TRBV2 | TRBD1 | CASSGTGRPPFF | TGTGCCAGCAGTGGGACAGGACGCCCGCCGTTTTTT
few | TRBJ2-5 | TRBV7-2 | . | CASSLSWGPQETQYF | TGTGCCAGCAGCTTAAGTTGGGGACCTCAAGAGACCCAGTACTTC
medium-sized | TRBJ2-5 | TRBV29-1 | . | CSVERGRRAGETQYF | TGCAGCGTTGAGAGGGGTAGGCGGGCGGGGGAGACCCAGTACTTC
few | TRBJ2-3 | TRBV9 | . | CASSRTGTDTQYF | TGTGCCAGCAGTCGGACTGGCACAGATACGCAGTATTTT
many | TRBJ2-3 | TRBV4-2 | . | CASSQESVWGVPQYF | TGTGCCAGCAGCCAAGAATCGGTATGGGGGGTACCGCAGTATTTT
medium-sized | TRBJ2-2 | TRBV2 | . | CASSESQGGSLVGELFF | TGTGCCAGCAGTGAATCCCAGGGGGGGAGTCTCGTCGGGGAGCTGTTTTTT
medium-sized | TRBJ2-7 | TRBV5-6 | . | CASSLTGTYEQYF | TGTGCCAGCAGCTTGACAGGGACCTACGAGCAGTACTTC
medium-sized | TRBJ2-7 | TRBV6-1 | . | CASKVGLSEQYF | TGTGCCAGCAAGGTGGGTTTGTCAGAGCAGTACTTC
many | TRBJ1-2 | TRBV29-1 | TRBD1 | CSVKRADRVDGYTF | TGCAGCGTGAAACGGGCCGACAGGGTTGATGGCTACACCTTC
medium-sized | TRBJ2-2 | TRBV7-2 | . | CASSSPPNTGELFF | TGTGCCAGCAGCTCCCCCCCAAACACCGGGGAGCTGTTTTTT
medium-sized | TRBJ2-7 | TRBV28 | TRBD2 | CASSLWTLAGGPGEQYF | TGTGCCAGCAGTTTGTGGACACTAGCGGGAGGGCCGGGAGAGCAGTACTTC